This T cell receptor beta chain stems from a study of CD8+ T cells in alopecia areata. At least ten counts were recorded for this clone. Germline and genes here are mouse. The CDR3 extends 4 residues past the end of the read, so its final part is completed from the germline J gene. Sorting of pooled cutaneous lymph node cells used CD4, CD8alpha, NKG2D, NKG2ACE and other markers. The CDR3 extends over 15 amino acids. From germline, CDR1 is NSQYPW and CDR2 LRSPGD (reference sequence). Following extraction, RNA underwent reverse transcription to cDNA, which served as the sequencing template. Sequencing was performed with immunoSEQ multiplex PCR; in TCRdb, only in-frame clones are kept and a portion is missing. This sample carries 250,000 or so clones and no singletons, and 0.9% to 1.5% goes to the top ten.

The gene calls are TRBV1 and TRBJ2-5; 10 positions agree with TRBD2. The sequenced sample consisted of CD4+ T cells sorted from a lymph node. This TCR was recovered from a C3H/HeJ mouse with alopecia areata. MHC haplotype of the strain: H2-k. The CDR3 sequence is CTCSDDWGARDTQYF. The covered CDR3 bases are TGCACCTGCAGTGACGACTGGGGGGCAAGAGAC.